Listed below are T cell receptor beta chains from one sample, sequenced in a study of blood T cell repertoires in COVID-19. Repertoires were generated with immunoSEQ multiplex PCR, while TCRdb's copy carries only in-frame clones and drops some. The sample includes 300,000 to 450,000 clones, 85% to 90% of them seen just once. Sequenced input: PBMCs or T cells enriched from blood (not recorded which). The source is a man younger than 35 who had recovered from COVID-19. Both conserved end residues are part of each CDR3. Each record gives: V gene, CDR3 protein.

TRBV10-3,CAISESGHESGNTIYF
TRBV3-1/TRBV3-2,CASTTGTSALSKNIQYF
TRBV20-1,CSASLVRGGIYEQYF
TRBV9,CASSVGPGGFEQYF
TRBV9,CASGVLQGAESPLHF
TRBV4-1,CASSQDSRETQYF
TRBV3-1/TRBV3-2,CASSPFGGGFADTQYF
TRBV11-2,CASSFSGLYNEQFF
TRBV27,CASSSPGLYEQYF
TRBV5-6,CASSGVANEQFF
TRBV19,CASKEDRRNTEAFF
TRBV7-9,CASSRQGSTYEQYF
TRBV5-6,CASSLKVMGPNTQHF
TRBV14,CASSQASGSFYEQYF
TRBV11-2,CASSLTGTGELFF
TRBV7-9,CASSLGAGPNEKLFF
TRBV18,CASSPEMGQGNQPQHF
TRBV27,CASSLTSTGDYGYTF
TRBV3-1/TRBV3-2,CASSQGASTLNTEAFF
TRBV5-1,CASRGETEAFF
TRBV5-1,CASCLSGGAYNEQFF
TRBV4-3,CASSQVALAGGYNEQFF
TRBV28,CASSPHRGGYTF
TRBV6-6,CASSWDPGTGTYF
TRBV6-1,CASSEGVGGSNQPQHF
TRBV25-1,CASSGGQGAGGYTF
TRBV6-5,CASTPGTGKDQPQHF
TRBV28,CASSLLVAGLRDEQFF
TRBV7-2,CASSPGTGMVYGYTF
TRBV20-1,CSASGRPGAYQETQYF
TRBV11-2,CASSQRTAANYGYTF
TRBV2,CASSEGTSGSSETQYF
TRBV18,CASTSGTGNTEAFF
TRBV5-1,CASSSGGRPGYTF
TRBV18,CASSPTLSSYNEQFF
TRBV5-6,CASSTWDRSMNTEAFF
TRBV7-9,CASSSKPLAGDYEQYF
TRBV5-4,CASSLPGNYGYTF
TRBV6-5,CASSYNSGDGYTF
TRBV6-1,CASSEGGLVYTDTQYF
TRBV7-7,CASSPGHPPETQYF
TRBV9,CASSPPFFSQAFF
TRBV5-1,CASSVAQGGGEQYF
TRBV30,CACSTGTGFQPQHF
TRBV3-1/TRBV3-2,CASSPDRPPIYF
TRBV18,CASSPPYSSKEQFF
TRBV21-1,CASSARGRDEQFF
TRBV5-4,CASSVAPGGSEQFF
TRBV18,CASSPPNSYSNTGELFF
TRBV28,CASTSGQNYGYTF
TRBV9,CASSAVGQILNEQFF
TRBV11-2,CASSRGLAGGLEQFF
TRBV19,CASKGTDSYNEQFF
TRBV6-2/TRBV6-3,CASSYGQQNYGYTF
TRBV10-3,CAISELRTHANEKLFF
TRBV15,CATSRDLGAYEQYF
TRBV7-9,CASSVSLEQYF